This T cell receptor (beta chain) came from a study of sequential checkpoint blockade in melanoma (dated by TCRdb to about 2019). Study-level background: Using 1:1 randomization, the trial assigned patients either to first-line nivolumab followed by ipilimumab (arm A) or to ipilimumab followed by nivolumab (arm B). Maintenance nivolumab came after each of the two trial sequences.

About this clone: The antigen it recognizes is unknown. Base-call qualities are not available, and no considerably larger clone is one nucleotide away.

This specimen's treatment or condition label, interpreted: randomized to nivolumab then ipilimumab (arm A) or the reverse (arm B). None of the trial patients had been given prior DNA-damaging chemotherapy. Live CD3+CD8+ cells negative for CD19 and CD56 were sorted from thawed PBMCs on a FACS Aria II flow cytometer. CheckMate 064, a randomized, open-label phase II trial of sequential checkpoint blockade, was the source of the samples, all of which came from patients with melanoma. Peripheral blood mononuclear cells were collected by leukapheresis, purified using Ficoll-Paque, and frozen in human serum containing around 9.8% DMSO. Right after sorting, the blood CD3+CD8+ cells were verified to be >95% pure, and DNA extraction followed. General conclusions and limits of the study: Validation of the response-prediction model combining TCR metrics and mutation burden is needed in larger, independent patient cohorts.

The immunoSEQ Assay was used to immunosequence TCRbeta CDR3 regions from genomic DNA. Genomic DNA was amplified by bias-controlled multiplex PCR before high-throughput sequencing. As for how the authors treated the data: To quantify the absolute abundance of each unique TCRbeta CDR3 region, the sequences were collapsed and filtered. Clonality, defined as 1 minus Pielou's evenness, was calculated using only productive rearrangements. A previously published method was used to identify clones with significantly greater frequencies in on-treatment samples than in baseline samples. TCRdb carries this immuneACCESS record with in-frame sequences only. Its versions omit some clonotypes, under half of them owing to an unresolved V gene in the studies checked, with the rest unexplained. Clonal size and the V and J genes are those of that table, whereas D and trimming came from the DNA. For this sample the table gives under 25,000 clones, of which around four fifths were detected only once. The top ten hold 35% to 45% of the sample.

This receptor was obtained from a human donor with melanoma. The specimen was CD8+ T cells sorted from blood (inferred from file names), collected from a patient given nivolumab and ipilimumab in sequence.

The CDR3 region has the sequence CASSITSGNFETQYF. The sequence in DNA is TGTGCCAGTAGTATAACTAGCGGGAACTTTGAGACCCAGTACTTC. The chain couples TRBV19 to TRBJ2-5; 10 central nucleotides agree with TRBD2. From its cysteine to its phenylalanine, the CDR3 spans 15 amino acids. Only CDR3 DNA is held: 45 bases, read in frame from base 1. CDR1 and CDR2, looked up from the germline V gene (reference sequence), are LNHDA and SQIVND. At the junction V is shortened by 2 bases and J by 5 bases; bases outside the gene matches: 5.